This T cell receptor (beta chain) appears in the sequencing data of a study of technical replicates of blood from a handful of donors. This table comes from immunoSEQ multiplex PCR, and its TCRdb copy is limited to in-frame clones, with some not included. The sample consists of about 71,000 clones, roughly 96% of them appearing once. The CDR3 extends over 16 amino acids. V lost 5 bases and J lost 8, with 19 bases in between. Germline-derived CDR1 and CDR2 are MRHNA and SNTAGT. This clonotype was obtained from a human donor in good health. This chain joins TRBV6-4 and TRBJ1-6; D gene uncertain. The source material was T cells isolated from PBMCs. The CDR3 reads CASSRSGSRPDSPLHF. The CDR3 nucleotides read TGTGCCAGCAGTAGATCCGGGAGTCGGCCTGATTCACCCCTCCACTTT.